These 25 T cell receptor beta chains share one sample of origin, sequenced in a study of metastatic and nonmetastatic thyroid tumors. Through MiXCR, TCRdb re-clonotyped the PCR reads. The sample shows 25,000 to 35,000 clones, 17% of them seen only once. Ahead of thyroid surgery, no patient had received treatment of any kind. Sequencing was performed on blood. The source of these receptors is a female donor with papillary thyroid cancer or a benign thyroid nodule (not recorded which). Some clones in this sample may be carry-over from other donors' samples.

The CDR3 DNA follows: TGTGCCAGCATTGCACCCGGTACAGGAAACACCATATATTTT. This encodes CASIAPGTGNTIYF. The chain joins TRBV28 to TRBJ1-3; no clear D. V was cut by 7 bases and J by 4 bases, with 14 bases left in between. This CDR3 is 14 amino acids long. The germline V gene encodes CDR1 MDHEN and CDR2 SYDVKM.

Details on this clone: This may stem from a read error, because a much larger clone lies one nucleotide away. The conserved final phenylalanine or tryptophan is absent from the CDR3, which likely points to a read error. The chain has TRBV28 and TRBJ2-1; D perhaps matches TRBD1 (6 bases). With 5 bases removed from V and 3 bases from J, the gap between germline ends came to 17 bases. CDR1 MDHEN and CDR2 SYDVKM come from the germline V gene. CDR3 length equals 16 residues. DNA for the CDR3: TGTGCCAGCAGTACTTGGACAGAGGGTGACTACAATGAGCAGTTCTTA. Its translation is CASSTWTEGDYNEQFL.

This clone was counted ten times or more. This chain connects TRBV30 to TRBJ1-2, with TRBD1 as a possible D gene (5 bases). V was trimmed by 1 base and J by 8 bases, leaving 11 bases between them. Germline CDR1 is GTSNPN and CDR2 is SVGIG (reference sequence). CDR3 length: 12 residues. In DNA form, the CDR3 reads TGTGCCTGGAGTGCGGGGGTGGGGGGCTACACCTTC. This codes for CAWSAGVGGYTF.

This clone was picked up a small number of times. Its ends do not fully match the called genes, so a read error is possible. This chain joins TRBV15 and TRBJ2-1; 7 bases line up with TRBD2. Germline assignment: CDR1 LNHNV and CDR2 YYDKDF (reference sequence). CDR3 length equals 15 residues. The CDR3 nucleotides read TGTGCCAACAGCAGAGTCAGCGGGATCGACGATGAGCAGTTCTTC. Translating it yields CANSRVSGIDDEQFF.

The sample holds many counts of this clone. The V and J genes are TRBV29-1 and TRBJ1-1, with a weak D call TRBD1 (5 bases). Germline values: CDR1 SQVTM, CDR2 ANQGSEA. This CDR3 comprises 10 residues. Trimming removed 4 bases from V and 8 bases from J, with 8 bases in between. The CDR3 is CSVGPGEAFF. Here the CDR3 DNA reads TGCAGCGTTGGTCCAGGGGAAGCTTTCTTT.

This clone has more than one count but fewer than ten. It may be a read error: a sequence one base away is much more abundant. This sequence joins TRBV2 and TRBJ2-4; D unclear. V was trimmed by 6 bases and J by 9 bases, leaving 12 bases between them. Germline loops: CDR1 SNHLY, CDR2 FYNNEI. The CDR3 covers 12 residues. This CDR3 is CASRGKGVIQYF. In DNA form, the CDR3 reads TGTGCCAGCAGGGGGAAGGGCGTCATTCAGTACTTC.

As to this clone: One base away lies a much larger clone, so this may be a sequencing read error. The chain recombines TRBV5-4 with TRBJ1-1; D not certain. This CDR3 is 12 amino acids long. V was cut by 7 bases and J by 7 bases, with 14 bases left in between. Per germline, CDR1 SGHNT and CDR2 YYREEE (reference sequence). The CDR3: CASGFVSGEAFF. As DNA, the CDR3 is TGTGCCAGCGGATTCGTGTCTGGTGAAGCTTTCTTT.

This clone was picked up many times. Distinct nucleotide sequences in the sample also encode this CDR3. The chain carries TRBV12-5 and TRBJ1-2; 8 bases fit TRBD1. Trimming at V came to 3 bases and at J to 8 bases, leaving 8 bases not matched to a gene. This CDR3 is 14 amino acids long. Germline CDR1 is LGHNT and CDR2 is FRNRAP. This chain's CDR3 is CASGLFQGAKGYTF. Written as DNA, the CDR3 is TGTGCTAGTGGTTTATTCCAGGGGGCGAAAGGCTACACCTTC.

This clone has ten or more counts. Other DNA sequences in this specimen translate into the identical CDR3. This chain's CDR3 is CASSLVWEGSYEQYF. Here the CDR3 DNA reads TGTGCCAGCAGTTTGGTCTGGGAGGGCTCCTACGAGCAGTACTTC. The rearrangement joins TRBV28 to TRBJ2-7; 7 bases fit TRBD2. With 3 bases clipped from V and 0 bases from J, the junction kept 5 bases outside the gene matches. The CDR3 is 15 residues long. The germline CDR1 and CDR2 sequences are MDHEN and SYDVKM.

The chain carries TRBV20-1 and TRBJ2-7; no clear D gene. This CDR3 comprises 10 residues. The V gene's germline CDR1 is DFQATT and CDR2 SNEGSKA (reference sequence). The ends were cut back, 6 bases at V and 13 bases at J, with 16 bases in the middle. The CDR3 loop reads CSAADNQNYF. The CDR3 DNA reads TGCAGTGCGGCGGATAACCAGAACTACTTC.

This clone was counted at least ten times. V and J are TRBV30 and TRBJ2-7; weak D call: TRBD1 (5 bases). This CDR3 region has 17 residues. From germline, CDR1 is GTSNPN and CDR2 SVGIG (reference sequence). The V end lost 3 bases, the J end lost 2 bases, and 23 bases lay between the germline ends. CDR3: CAWSRDARLTGTYEQYF. CDR3 nucleotides: TGTGCCTGGAGCCGCGATGCCCGACTCACAGGAACCTACGAGCAGTACTTC. The full variable domain, its missing parts supplied by reference TRBV30 and TRBJ2-7, is SQTIHQWPATLVQPVGSPLSLECTVEGTSNPNLYWYRQAAGRGLQLLFYSVGIGQISSEVPQNLSASRPQDRQFILSSKKLLLSDSGFYLCAWSRDARLTGTYEQYFGPGTRLTVT.

This clone has a count of ten or more. CDR3 loop: CASREGQGDSYEQYF. CDR3 coding DNA: TGTGCCAGTAGGGAGGGACAGGGTGATTCCTACGAGCAGTACTTC. The chain combines TRBV19 with TRBJ2-7; 9 nucleotides agree with TRBD1. With V trimmed by 6 bases and J by 1 base, 7 bases remained unmatched. The CDR3 runs 15 residues. CDR1 and CDR2 (germline): LNHDA, SQIVND (reference sequence).

Many counts were recorded for this clone. The V gene is TRBV19, the J gene TRBJ2-1; tentatively, D is TRBD1 (5 bases). Trimming removed 3 bases at V and 4 bases at J, with 13 bases between. Germline V gene sequence: CDR1 LNHDA, CDR2 SQIVND (reference sequence). This CDR3 region has 15 residues. The CDR3 sequence: CASSMKRGPYNEQFF. The CDR3 bases are TGTGCCAGTAGTATGAAAAGGGGCCCTTACAATGAGCAGTTCTTC.

This clone was seen many times. This rearrangement joins TRBV20-1 to TRBJ2-3; no clear D. Germline lookup yields CDR1 DFQATT and CDR2 SNEGSKA (reference sequence). V was cut by 7 bases and J by 3 bases, with 8 bases left in between. The CDR3 extends over 11 amino acids. The CDR3 DNA sequence: TGCAGTGGGATCGAGACAGATACGCAGTATTTT. Translation: CSGIETDTQYF.

Many counts were recorded for this clone. The chain carries TRBV30 and TRBJ2-1; no definite D call. The V gene's germline CDR1 is GTSNPN and CDR2 SVGIG (reference sequence). The CDR3 length is 14 residues. V was trimmed by 4 bases and J by 2 bases, leaving 12 bases between them. In DNA, the CDR3 is TGTGCCTGGACCACAGCGTTTACCTACAATGAGCAGTTCTTC. Translation gives CAWTTAFTYNEQFF. Looking up the rest from reference TRBV30 and TRBJ2-1 gives the full variable domain: SQTIHQWPATLVQPVGSPLSLECTVEGTSNPNLYWYRQAAGRGLQLLFYSVGIGQISSEVPQNLSASRPQDRQFILSSKKLLLSDSGFYLCAWTTAFTYNEQFFGPGTRLTVL.

This clone was observed at least ten times. The chain employs TRBV5-1 and TRBJ1-1; TRBD1 is a possible D gene (5 bases). Germline V CDR1 and CDR2: SGHRS, YFSETQ. The CDR3 is made up of 15 amino acids. Trimming took off 0 bases at V and 1 base at J, with 10 bases between the two ends. CDR3 DNA: TGCGCCAGCAGCTTGGCCCCGACAGAGAACACTGAAGCTTTCTTT. Translating it yields CASSLAPTENTEAFF. The variable domain in full, with the rest retrieved from reference TRBV5-1 and TRBJ1-1, is KAGVTQTPRYLIKTRGQQVTLSCSPISGHRSVSWYQQTPGQGLQFLFEYFSETQRNKGNFPGRFSGRQFSNSRSEMNVSTLELGDSALYLCASSLAPTENTEAFFGQGTRLTVV.

The chain has TRBV28 and TRBJ2-3; 10 nucleotides align to TRBD2. J lost 3 bases, V lost 5 bases, and 11 bases had no gene match. The germline V gene has CDR1 MDHEN and CDR2 SYDVKM. The CDR3 sequence is 17 residues long. For the CDR3, the DNA is TGTGCCAGCAGTCCGCGACTAGCGGGTGCACGTACAGATACGCAGTATTTT. It translates to CASSPRLAGARTDTQYF.

This clone was detected ten times or more. This chain links TRBV4-2 with TRBJ2-2; D is uncertain. The V gene's germline CDR1 is LGHNA and CDR2 YNFKEQ. V lost 4 bases and J 3 bases, leaving 6 bases between the germline ends. CDR3 length equals 13 residues. The CDR3: CASSPYDTGELFF. CDR3 in DNA: TGTGCCAGCAGCCCCTACGACACCGGGGAGCTGTTTTTT.

This clone was seen at least ten times. The J gene is TRBJ2-2, the V gene TRBV7-9, with 7 bases identical to TRBD2. Losses at the gene ends were 8 bases for V and 1 base for J; bases not matched to a gene: 7. The length of the CDR3 is 15 residues. Germline V gene data show CDR1 as SEHNR and CDR2 as FQNEAQ (reference sequence). In nucleotides, the CDR3 is TGTGCCAGCCGACGGGGGGAAGAGAACACCGGGGAGCTGTTTTTT. Translation gives CASRRGEENTGELFF.

This clone was seen many times. This sequence joins TRBV4-2 and TRBJ2-7; 8 bases are a match to TRBD1. The junction had 6 bases not matched to a gene; V was cut back by 4 bases and J by 1 base. Germline CDR1 LGHNA, CDR2 YNFKEQ. CDR3 length equals 15 residues. The CDR3 DNA reads as TGTGCCAGCAGCCCTTTTGGACAGGGATCCTACGAGCAGTACTTC. This codes for CASSPFGQGSYEQYF.

This clone was found many times. The V and J genes are TRBV3-1 and TRBJ1-1; 7 bases are shared with TRBD1. This CDR3 region has 16 residues. V gave up 4 bases and J gave up 6 bases; unmatched junction bases: 14. Per germline, CDR1 LGHDT and CDR2 YNNKEL (reference sequence). The CDR3 DNA is TGTGCCAGCAGCCGCCCCCTGACAGGGCGATCCTCTGAAGCTTTCTTT. Translation: CASSRPLTGRSSEAFF.

This clone was detected ten times or more. This chain connects TRBV5-1 to TRBJ2-3, with 9 nucleotides matching TRBD1. The J segment lost 8 bases and the V segment lost 0 bases, leaving 7 bases of the junction unmatched. Germline V CDR1 and CDR2: SGHRS, YFSETQ. The CDR3 covers 15 residues. This CDR3 is CASSLEGTGKVTQYF. CDR3 DNA sequence: TGCGCCAGCAGCTTGGAGGGGACAGGGAAGGTTACGCAGTATTTT.

J is TRBJ1-6 and V is TRBV11-2; possibly TRBD1 for D (6 bases). Germline V gives CDR1 SGHAT, CDR2 FQNNGV. Trimming pared 4 bases from V and 0 bases from J, leaving 10 bases between. The CDR3 consists of 16 residues. As DNA, the CDR3 is TGTGCCAGCAGCTATGGACAGAGCTCCTATAATTCACCCCTCCACTTT. This codes for CASSYGQSSYNSPLHF.

This clone has ten or more counts. V gene TRBV7-9 combines with J gene TRBJ2-2, with a weak D call TRBD1 (5 bases). Trimming removed 9 bases at V and 2 bases at J, with 13 bases between. CDR3 size: 14 residues. The germline gives CDR1 SEHNR, CDR2 FQNEAQ (reference sequence). CDR3 loop: CARATGANTGELFF. CDR3 nucleotide sequence: TGTGCCAGGGCCACTGGGGCCAACACCGGGGAGCTGTTTTTT.

The rearrangement uses TRBV7-8 and TRBJ2-4, with 9 bases lining up with TRBD2. V lost 2 bases, J lost 8 bases, and 10 bases stayed unmatched. CDR1 and CDR2 (germline): SGHVS, FQNEAQ. CDR3 size: 16 residues. The CDR3 here is CASSLCAGGPGDIQYF. CDR3 nucleotides: TGTGCCAGCAGCTTATGTGCGGGAGGGCCGGGTGACATTCAGTACTTC. Together with reference TRBV7-8 and TRBJ2-4, the CDR3 gives the full variable domain: GAGVSQSPRYKVAKRGQDVALRCDPISGHVSLFWYQQALGQGPEFLTYFQNEAQLDKSGLPSDRFFAERPEGSVSTLKIQRTQQEDSAVYLCASSLCAGGPGDIQYFGAGTRLSVL.